This TCR beta chain was captured in a study of T cells expressing NK-cell markers (dated by TCRdb to the early 2020s). Notes on the research overall: Three sorted T-cell subsets (CD3+CD56+NKG2C+, CD3+CD56+NKG2C- and CD3+CD56-NKG2C+) from roughly 8 donors had their TCR beta-chain repertoires profiled. Among the eight sequenced donors, seven were HCMV-seropositive and one was HCMV-seronegative. All eight donors whose samples were sequenced were randomly selected healthy volunteers, three of them men and five women. Illumina HiSeq 2000/2500, MiSeq or NextSeq was used to sequence libraries as 2 x 150 bp reads.

Including cysteine and phenylalanine, the CDR3 has 17 amino acids. The coding DNA is unavailable. The germline V gene supplies CDR1 MNHEY and CDR2 SVGEGT. The listed sequencing device is Illumina HiSeq 2000. The TCR beta cDNA libraries were made using 5'RACE template switching, a step that added both a universal primer site and unique molecular identifiers. Synthesis of cDNA was primed from the TCR beta constant segment and was followed by two consecutive PCR amplification steps. The authors' pipeline ran thus. MIGEC handled demultiplexing of the reads and grouping by UMI, while MiTCR was used to assemble and quantify clonotypes. To exclude erroneous sequences, only TCR cDNA sequences supported by at least two reads were retained. Downstream repertoire analysis used the tcR package, and clonotypes were matched across fractions by CDR3 nucleotide sequence plus V segment. VDJmatch was used to annotate antigen specificity against VDJdb, with one amino acid substitution in CDR3 permitted. The reads, reprocessed by TCRdb, yield one row per CDR3 protein sequence and no DNA. These V and J calls derive from TCRdb rather than the authors' analysis. The table of this sample itemizes about 460,000 distinct CDR3 sequences. More than 1.4% of the sample is held by the ten biggest clonotypes.

Note on this clonotype: Its recognized antigen is unknown.

What the authors observed across the whole study: It remained unclear whether the expanded NKG2C-expressing T cell clones were specific for HCMV antigens. In over five donors, the dominant CD3+CD56+NKG2C+ clonotypes were found to rank among the top 10 CD8+ clonotypes and to make up roughly 1.0-8% of CD8+ T cells. Those dominant clonotypes were again the most abundant among CD3+CD56-NKG2C+ cells in a handful of donors, at about 28.3-65%.

HCMV serostatus was determined by detecting HCMV-specific IgG in serum with a commercial ELISA kit. Ficoll density gradient centrifugation was used to isolate peripheral blood mononuclear cells from blood. The sequenced sample consisted of blood T cells: a sorted CD56 or NKG2C T cell subset, CD4+ or CD8+ T cells, or bulk PBMC T cells (not recorded which). This TCR was recovered from a woman between 45 and 60 years old in good health. Donor details come from another sample of the same person, matched by shared clones. The rearrangement combines TRBV6-2 or TRBV6-3 with TRBJ2-5; without DNA, the TCRdb call of TRBD2 cannot be checked. The CDR3 protein: CASSPTPSGRFRETQYF.